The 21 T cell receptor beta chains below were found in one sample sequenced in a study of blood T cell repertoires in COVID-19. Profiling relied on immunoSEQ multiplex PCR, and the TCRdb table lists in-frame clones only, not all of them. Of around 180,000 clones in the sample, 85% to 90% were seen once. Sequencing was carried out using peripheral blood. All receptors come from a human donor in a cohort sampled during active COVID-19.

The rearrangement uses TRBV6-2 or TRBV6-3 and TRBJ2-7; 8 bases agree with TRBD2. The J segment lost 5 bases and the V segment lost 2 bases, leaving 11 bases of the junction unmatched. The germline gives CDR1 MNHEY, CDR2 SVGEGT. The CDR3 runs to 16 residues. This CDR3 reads CASSYGLASGFNEQYF. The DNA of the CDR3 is TGTGCCAGCAGTTACGGTCTTGCTAGCGGGTTCAACGAGCAGTACTTC.

CDR3 sequence reads: CASSQVRNTEAFF. The CDR3 bases are TGCGCCAGCAGCCAGGTGCGGAACACTGAAGCTTTCTTT. V gene TRBV4-1 combines with J gene TRBJ1-1; D gene uncertain. CDR3 size: 13 residues. Germline V lookup: CDR1 MGHRA, CDR2 YSYEKL. V lost 3 bases and J lost 1, with 6 bases in between.

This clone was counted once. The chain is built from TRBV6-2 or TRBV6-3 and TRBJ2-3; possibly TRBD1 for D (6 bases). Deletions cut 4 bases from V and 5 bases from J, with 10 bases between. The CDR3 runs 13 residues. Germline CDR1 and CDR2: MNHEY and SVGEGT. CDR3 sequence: CASSWTDKDTQYF. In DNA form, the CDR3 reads TGTGCCAGCAGTTGGACAGATAAAGATACGCAGTATTTT.

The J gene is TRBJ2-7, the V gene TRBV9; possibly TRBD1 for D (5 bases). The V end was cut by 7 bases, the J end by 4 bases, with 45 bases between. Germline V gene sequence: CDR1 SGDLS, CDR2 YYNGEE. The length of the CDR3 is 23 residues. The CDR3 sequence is CASLRQNPWKCPSAVGKFYEQYF. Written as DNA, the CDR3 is TGTGCCAGCCTAAGACAGAACCCGTGGAAATGTCCTTCCGCAGTGGGGAAATTTTACGAGCAGTACTTC.

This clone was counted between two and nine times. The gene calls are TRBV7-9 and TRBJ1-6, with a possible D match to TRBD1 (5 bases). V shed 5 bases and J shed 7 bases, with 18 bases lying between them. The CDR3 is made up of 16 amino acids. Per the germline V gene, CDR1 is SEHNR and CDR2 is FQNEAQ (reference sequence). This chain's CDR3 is CASSLWGGEGNSPLHF. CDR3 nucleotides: TGTGCCAGCAGCCTGTGGGGAGGGGAAGGGAATTCACCCCTCCACTTT. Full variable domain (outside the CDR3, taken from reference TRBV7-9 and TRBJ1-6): DTGVSQNPRHKITKRGQNVTFRCDPISEHNRLYWYRQTLGQGPEFLTYFQNEAQLEKSRLLSDRFSAERPKGSFSTLEIQRTEQGDSAMYLCASSLWGGEGNSPLHFGNGTRLTVT.

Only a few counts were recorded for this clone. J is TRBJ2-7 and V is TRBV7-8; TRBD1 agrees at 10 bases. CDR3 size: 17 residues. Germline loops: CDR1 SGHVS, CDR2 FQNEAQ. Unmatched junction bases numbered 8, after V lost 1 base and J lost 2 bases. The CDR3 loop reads CASSLVLWTGGTYEQYF. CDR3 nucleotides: TGTGCCAGCAGCTTAGTTCTCTGGACAGGGGGTACCTACGAGCAGTACTTC.

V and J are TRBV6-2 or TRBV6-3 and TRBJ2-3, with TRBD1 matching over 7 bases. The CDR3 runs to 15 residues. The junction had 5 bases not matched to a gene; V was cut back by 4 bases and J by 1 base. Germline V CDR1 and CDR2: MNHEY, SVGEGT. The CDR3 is CASSLRQGGTDTQYF. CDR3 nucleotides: TGTGCCAGCAGTTTGAGACAGGGTGGCACAGATACGCAGTATTTT.

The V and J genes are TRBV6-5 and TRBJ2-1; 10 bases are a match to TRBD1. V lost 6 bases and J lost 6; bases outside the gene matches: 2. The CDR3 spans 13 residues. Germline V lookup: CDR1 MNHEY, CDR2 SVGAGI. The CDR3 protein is CASSRTGGNEQFF. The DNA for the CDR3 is TGTGCCAGCAGCCGGACAGGGGGCAATGAGCAGTTCTTC.

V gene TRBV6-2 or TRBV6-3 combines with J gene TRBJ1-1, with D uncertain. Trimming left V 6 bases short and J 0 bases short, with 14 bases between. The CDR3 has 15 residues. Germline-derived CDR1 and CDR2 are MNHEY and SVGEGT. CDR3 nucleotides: TGTGCCAGCAGCCTTAGGTACGACATGAACACTGAAGCTTTCTTT. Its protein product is CASSLRYDMNTEAFF.

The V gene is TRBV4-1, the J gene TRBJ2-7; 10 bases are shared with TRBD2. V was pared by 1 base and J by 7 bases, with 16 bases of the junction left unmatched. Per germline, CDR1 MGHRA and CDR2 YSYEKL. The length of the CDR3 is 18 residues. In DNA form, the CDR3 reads TGCGCCAGCAGCCAAGGAGCATCTAGCGGGGGTGCCATGAGGGAGCAGTACTTC. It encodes CASSQGASSGGAMREQYF.

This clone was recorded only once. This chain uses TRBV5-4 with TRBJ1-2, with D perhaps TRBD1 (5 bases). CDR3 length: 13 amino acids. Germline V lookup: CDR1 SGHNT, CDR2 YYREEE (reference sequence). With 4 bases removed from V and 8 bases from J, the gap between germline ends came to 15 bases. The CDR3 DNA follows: TGTGCCAGCAGCGCCGACAGCGACGGGGGCTACACCTTC. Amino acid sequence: CASSADSDGGYTF.

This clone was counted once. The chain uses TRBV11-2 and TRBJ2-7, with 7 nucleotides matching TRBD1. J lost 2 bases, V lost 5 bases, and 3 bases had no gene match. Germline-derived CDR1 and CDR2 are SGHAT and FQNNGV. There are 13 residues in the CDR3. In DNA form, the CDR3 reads TGTGCCAGCAGCACCGACAGGGCCTACGAGCAGTACTTC. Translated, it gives CASSTDRAYEQYF.

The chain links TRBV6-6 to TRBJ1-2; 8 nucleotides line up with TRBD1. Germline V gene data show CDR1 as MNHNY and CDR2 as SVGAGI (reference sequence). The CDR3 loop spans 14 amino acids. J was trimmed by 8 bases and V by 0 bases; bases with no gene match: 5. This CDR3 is CASSYSGQGEGYTF. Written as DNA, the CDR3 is TGTGCCAGCAGTTACTCCGGACAGGGTGAAGGCTACACCTTC.

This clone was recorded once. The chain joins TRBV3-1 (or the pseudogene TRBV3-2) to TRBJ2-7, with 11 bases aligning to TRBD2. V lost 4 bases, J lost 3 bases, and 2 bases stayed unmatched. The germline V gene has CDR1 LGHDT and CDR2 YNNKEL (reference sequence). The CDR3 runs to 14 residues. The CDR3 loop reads CASSLAGGHYEQYF. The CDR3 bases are TGTGCCAGCAGCCTAGCGGGAGGGCACTACGAGCAGTACTTC.

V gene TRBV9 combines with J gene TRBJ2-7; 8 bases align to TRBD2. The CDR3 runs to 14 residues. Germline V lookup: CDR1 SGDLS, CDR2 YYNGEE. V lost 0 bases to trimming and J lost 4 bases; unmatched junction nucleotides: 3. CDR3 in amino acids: CASSVGAGAYEQYF. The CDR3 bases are TGTGCCAGCAGCGTAGGAGCGGGAGCGTACGAGCAGTACTTC.

CDR3 nucleotide sequence: TGTGCCAGCAGTGAATTTAGAAGGGGAAGTGGCTACACCTTC. This sequence encodes CASSEFRRGSGYTF. J is TRBJ1-2 and V is TRBV25-1; perhaps TRBD1 as D (5 bases). The CDR3 consists of 14 residues. The V end was cut by 1 base, the J end by 7 bases, with 13 bases between. CDR1 MGHDK and CDR2 SYGVNS come from the germline V gene.

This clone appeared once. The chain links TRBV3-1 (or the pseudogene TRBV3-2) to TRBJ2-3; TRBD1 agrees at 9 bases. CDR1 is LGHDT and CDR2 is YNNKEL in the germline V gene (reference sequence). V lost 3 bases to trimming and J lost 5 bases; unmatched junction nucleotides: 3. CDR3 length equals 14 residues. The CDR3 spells CASSQRTGVDTQYF. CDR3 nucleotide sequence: TGTGCCAGCAGCCAGAGGACAGGGGTAGATACGCAGTATTTT.

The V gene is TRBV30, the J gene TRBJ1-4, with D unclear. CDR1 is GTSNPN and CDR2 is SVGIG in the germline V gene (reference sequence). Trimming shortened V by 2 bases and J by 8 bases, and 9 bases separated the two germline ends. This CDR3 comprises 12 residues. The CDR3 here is CAWSSSWEKLFF. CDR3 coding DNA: TGTGCCTGGAGTTCGAGTTGGGAAAAACTGTTTTTT. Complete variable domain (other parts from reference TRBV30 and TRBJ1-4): SQTIHQWPATLVQPVGSPLSLECTVEGTSNPNLYWYRQAAGRGLQLLFYSVGIGQISSEVPQNLSASRPQDRQFILSSKKLLLSDSGFYLCAWSSSWEKLFFGSGTQLSVL.

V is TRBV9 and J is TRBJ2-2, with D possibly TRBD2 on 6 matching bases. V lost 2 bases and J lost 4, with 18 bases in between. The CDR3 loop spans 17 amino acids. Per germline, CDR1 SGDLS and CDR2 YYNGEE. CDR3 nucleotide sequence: TGTGCCAGCAGCGTCGTGCTGACACCCGGGGGCACCGGGGAGCTGTTTTTT. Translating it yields CASSVVLTPGGTGELFF.

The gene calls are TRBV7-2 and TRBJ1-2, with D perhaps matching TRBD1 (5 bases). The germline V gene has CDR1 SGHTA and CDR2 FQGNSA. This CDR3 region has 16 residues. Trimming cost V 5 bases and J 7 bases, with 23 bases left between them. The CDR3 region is CASSDARGVAVGGYTF. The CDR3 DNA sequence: TGTGCCAGCAGCGACGCCAGAGGGGTAGCGGTAGGTGGCTACACCTTC.

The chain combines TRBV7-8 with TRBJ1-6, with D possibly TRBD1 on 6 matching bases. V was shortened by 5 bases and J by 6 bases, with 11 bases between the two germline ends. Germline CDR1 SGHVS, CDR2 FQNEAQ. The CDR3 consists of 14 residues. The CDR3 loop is CASSNRDINSPLHF. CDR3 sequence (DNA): TGTGCCAGCAGCAACCGGGACATTAATTCACCCCTCCACTTT.